Listed below are T cell receptor beta chains from one sample, sequenced in a study of blood T cell repertoires in COVID-19. Clones were read by immunoSEQ multiplex PCR, and TCRdb kept only the in-frame ones, dropping some. The sample yields 240,000 or so clones, around 90% seen once. Sequencing was carried out using PBMCs or T cells enriched from blood (not recorded which). These receptors were obtained from a man aged 50 or older who had been exposed to COVID-19. Each CDR3 is given with its conserved first and last residue.

j_call v_call cdr3_aa
TRBJ1-1 TRBV29-1 CSVAAGVMNTEAFF
TRBJ1-2 TRBV7-2 CASSLAGQTNYGYTF
TRBJ1-2 TRBV5-1 CASSLDREPNYGYTF
TRBJ2-3 TRBV10-2 CASSESSSSTPPDTQYF
TRBJ1-2 TRBV5-1 CASSQETGYYGYTF
TRBJ1-5 TRBV24-1 CATSDSGTGVFQPQHF
TRBJ1-4 TRBV3-1/TRBV3-2 CASSQATATNEKLFF
TRBJ1-3 TRBV5-1 CASSSTDRGSSGNTIYF
TRBJ2-1 TRBV28 CASSSPGLASFRYYNEQFF
TRBJ2-7 TRBV5-1 CASSLGQGHYEQYF
TRBJ1-4 TRBV6-5 CASSYSQGPNEKLFF
TRBJ2-1 TRBV6-6 CASRLTGTSYNEQFF
TRBJ1-1 TRBV18 CASSPPLWQGTEAFF
TRBJ1-2 TRBV19 CASSTWTGEGYTF
TRBJ1-4 TRBV2 CASKTGESNEKLFF
TRBJ1-5 TRBV28 CASRGQGDQPQHF
TRBJ1-2 TRBV6-5 CASSRTGGGYGYTF
TRBJ1-2 TRBV3-1/TRBV3-2 CASSLLTQQGAYGYTF
TRBJ2-1 TRBV6-1 CASSELVGSYNEQFF
TRBJ2-3 TRBV6-5 CASRDSGTDTQYF
TRBJ1-6 TRBV7-2 CASSLDSEESPLHF
TRBJ2-1 TRBV3-1/TRBV3-2 CASSPWWRGGGNEQFF
TRBJ2-7 TRBV4-1 CASSRGVSTYEQYF
TRBJ2-3 TRBV3-1/TRBV3-2 CASSQDLSGRGDTQYF
TRBJ2-7 TRBV7-5 CARSGTGTGENYEQYF
TRBJ1-2 TRBV4-1 CASSQDWSSGLNYGYTF
TRBJ2-1 TRBV29-1 CSVEEGTGGRNEQFF
TRBJ1-2 TRBV7-8 CASSLGRLGDMDYGYTF
TRBJ2-1 TRBV19 CASNHAGTNEQFF
TRBJ2-1 TRBV5-4 CASSLRDNDFNEQFF
TRBJ1-6 TRBV2 CASSDKQSSYNSPLHF